This entry lists 5 T cell receptor beta chains sequenced from one sample in a study of T cell clonality in common variable immunodeficiency. The method was immunoSEQ multiplex PCR; TCRdb's version includes in-frame clones alone and lacks a portion of them. Listed for the sample are some 60,000 clones, none seen a single time. Sequences were obtained from peripheral blood mononuclear cells. The receptor set was obtained from a person aged 18-70 years in good health.

This clone was counted at least ten times. The read terminates 3 residues before the CDR3 end, so the remaining end is supplied by the germline J gene. J is TRBJ1-2 and V is TRBV19, with D perhaps matching TRBD1 (5 bases). This CDR3 is built from 15 residues. Looked up from germline, CDR1 is LNHDA and CDR2 is SQIVND (reference sequence). V lost 0 bases to trimming and J lost 4 bases, with 12 bases between them. The CDR3 loop is CASSIDAGSAYGYTF. The DNA read from the CDR3 is TGTGCCAGTAGTATAGACGCAGGGAGCGCCTATGGC. Drawing the rest from reference TRBV19 and TRBJ1-2, the complete variable domain is DGGITQSPKYLFRKEGQNVTLSCEQNLNHDAMYWYRQDPGQGLRLIYYSQIVNDFQKGDIAEGYSVSREKKESFPLTVTSAQKNPTAFYLCASSIDAGSAYGYTFGSGTRLTVV.

This clone was picked up many times. With the read ending 3 residues before the CDR3 end, the germline J gene is used to fill in that end. This sequence joins TRBV20-1 and TRBJ2-1, with TRBD2 identical over 12 bases. Germline trimming cut 5 bases from V and 5 bases from J; bases unmatched to any gene: 4. The germline V gene has CDR1 DFQATT and CDR2 SNEGSKA (reference sequence). CDR3 size: 14 residues. The CDR3 here is CSAPRLAGDNEQFF. The covered CDR3 bases are TGCAGTGCTCCCCGACTAGCGGGAGACAATGAG.

This clone was found many times. The CDR3 end is not reached by the read, which stops 3 residues before it; the germline J gene fills it in. The rearrangement joins TRBV12-5 to TRBJ2-6; tentative D call: TRBD1 (6 bases). V was clipped by 3 bases and J by 1 base, with 10 bases between them. The CDR3 length is 16 residues. From germline, CDR1 is LGHNT and CDR2 FRNRAP. The CDR3 sequence is CASGFGQGSGANVLTF. The part of the CDR3 DNA that was read is TGTGCTAGTGGTTTCGGCCAGGGGTCTGGGGCCAACGTC.

This clone has ten or more counts. With the read ending 3 residues before the CDR3 end, the germline J gene is used to fill in that end. V gene TRBV5-1 combines with J gene TRBJ2-1; D uncertain. The CDR3 extends over 13 amino acids. Germline CDR1 and CDR2: SGHRS and YFSETQ. V lost 4 bases and J lost 7, with 12 bases in between. Partial CDR3 DNA: TGCGCCAGCAGCCCCAATCTGAGGAATGAG. This sequence encodes CASSPNLRNE. The full CDR3 protein is CASSPNLRNEQFF.

This clone appeared many times. CDR3 DNA, as far as it was read: TGTGCCAGCAGCGTAGGGGTGGGGGCAGGCTACAATGAG. Encoded protein: CASSVGVGAGYNE. The entire CDR3 protein reads CASSVGVGAGYNEQFF. V usage is TRBV9 and J usage is TRBJ2-1; tentatively, D is TRBD1 (6 bases). The CDR3 extends 3 residues past the end of the read, so its final part is completed from the germline J gene. The germline V and J ends were trimmed by 0 bases and 3 bases, with 13 bases remaining between them. CDR3 size: 16 residues. The germline CDR1 and CDR2 sequences are SGDLS and YYNGEE.